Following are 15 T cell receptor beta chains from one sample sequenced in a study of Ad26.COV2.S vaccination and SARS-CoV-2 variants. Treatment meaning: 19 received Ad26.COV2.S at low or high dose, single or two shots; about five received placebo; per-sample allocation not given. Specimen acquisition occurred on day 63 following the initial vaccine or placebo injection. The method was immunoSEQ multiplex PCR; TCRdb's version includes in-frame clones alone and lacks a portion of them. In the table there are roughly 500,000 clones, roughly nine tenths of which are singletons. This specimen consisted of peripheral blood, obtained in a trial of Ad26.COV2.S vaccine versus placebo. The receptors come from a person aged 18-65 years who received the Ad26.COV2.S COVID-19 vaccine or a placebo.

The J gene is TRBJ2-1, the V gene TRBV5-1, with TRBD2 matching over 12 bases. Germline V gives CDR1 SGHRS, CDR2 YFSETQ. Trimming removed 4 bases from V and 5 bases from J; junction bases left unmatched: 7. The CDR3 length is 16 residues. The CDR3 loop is CASSTGLAGSNNEQFF. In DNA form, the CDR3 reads TGCGCCAGCAGCACCGGACTAGCGGGGTCGAACAATGAGCAGTTCTTC.

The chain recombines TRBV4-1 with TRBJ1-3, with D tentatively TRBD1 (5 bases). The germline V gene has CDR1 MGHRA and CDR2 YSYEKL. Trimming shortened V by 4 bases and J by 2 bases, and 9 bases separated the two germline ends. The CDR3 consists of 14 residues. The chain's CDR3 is CASSRIRAGNTIYF. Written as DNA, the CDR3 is TGCGCCAGCAGCCGAATCAGGGCTGGAAACACCATATATTTT.

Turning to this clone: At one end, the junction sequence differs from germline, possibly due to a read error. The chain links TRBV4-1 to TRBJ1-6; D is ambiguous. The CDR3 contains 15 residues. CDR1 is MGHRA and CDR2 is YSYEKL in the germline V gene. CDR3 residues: CASSLPRAYSSPLHF. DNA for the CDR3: TGCGCCAGCAGCCTGCCTAGGGCGTATAGTTCACCCCTCCACTTT.

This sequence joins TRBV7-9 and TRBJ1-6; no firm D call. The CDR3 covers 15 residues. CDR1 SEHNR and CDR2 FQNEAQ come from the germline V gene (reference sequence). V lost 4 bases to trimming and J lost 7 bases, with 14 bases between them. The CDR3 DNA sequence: TGTGCCAGCAGCTCAAGGGCCTCCGGGAATTCACCCCTCCACTTT. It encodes CASSSRASGNSPLHF.

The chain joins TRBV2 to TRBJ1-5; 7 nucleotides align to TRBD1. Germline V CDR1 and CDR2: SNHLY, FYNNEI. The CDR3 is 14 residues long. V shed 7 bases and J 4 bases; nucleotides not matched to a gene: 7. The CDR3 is CASIGTARNQPQHF. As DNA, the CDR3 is TGTGCCAGCATCGGGACAGCGAGAAATCAGCCCCAGCATTTT.

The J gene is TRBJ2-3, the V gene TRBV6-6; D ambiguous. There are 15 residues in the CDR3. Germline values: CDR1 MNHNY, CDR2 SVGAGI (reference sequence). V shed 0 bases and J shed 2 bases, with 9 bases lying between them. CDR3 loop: CASSYSWPDTDTQYF. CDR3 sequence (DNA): TGTGCCAGCAGTTACTCGTGGCCCGACACAGATACGCAGTATTTT.

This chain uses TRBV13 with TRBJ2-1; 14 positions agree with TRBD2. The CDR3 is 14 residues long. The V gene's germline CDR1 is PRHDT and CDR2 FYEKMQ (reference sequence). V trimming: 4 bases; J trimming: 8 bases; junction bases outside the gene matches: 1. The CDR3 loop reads CASSWTSGRHEQFF. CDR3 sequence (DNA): TGTGCCAGCAGCTGGACTAGCGGGAGGCATGAGCAGTTCTTC.

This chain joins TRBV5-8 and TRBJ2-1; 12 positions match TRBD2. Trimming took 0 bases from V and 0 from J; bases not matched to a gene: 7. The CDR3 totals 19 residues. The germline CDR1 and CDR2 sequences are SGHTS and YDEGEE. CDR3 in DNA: TGTGCCAGCAGCTTGGTCCTAGCGGGAGGGAAGCTCTCCTACAATGAGCAGTTCTTC. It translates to CASSLVLAGGKLSYNEQFF.

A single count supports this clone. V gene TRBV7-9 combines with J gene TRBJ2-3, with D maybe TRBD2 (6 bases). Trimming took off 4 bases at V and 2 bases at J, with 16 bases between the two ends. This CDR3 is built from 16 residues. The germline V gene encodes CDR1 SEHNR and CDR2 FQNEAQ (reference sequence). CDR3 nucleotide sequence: TGTGCCAGCAGCTCCCTAGCGTCAGGCTACACAGATACGCAGTATTTT. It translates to CASSSLASGYTDTQYF.

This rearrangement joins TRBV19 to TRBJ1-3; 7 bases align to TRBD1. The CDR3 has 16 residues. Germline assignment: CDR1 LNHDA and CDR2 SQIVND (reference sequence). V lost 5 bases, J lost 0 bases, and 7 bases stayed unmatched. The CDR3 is CASSSGQLFSGNTIYF. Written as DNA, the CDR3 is TGTGCCAGTAGTTCGGGACAGCTTTTCTCTGGAAACACCATATATTTT.

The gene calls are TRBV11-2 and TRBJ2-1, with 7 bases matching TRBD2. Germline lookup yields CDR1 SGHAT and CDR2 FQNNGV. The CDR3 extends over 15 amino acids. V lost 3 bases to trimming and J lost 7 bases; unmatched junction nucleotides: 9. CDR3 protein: CASSFRAGRENEQFF. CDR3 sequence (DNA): TGTGCCAGCAGCTTCAGAGCGGGAAGGGAAAATGAGCAGTTCTTC.

The chain's CDR3 is CATSRDITPYWAFF. Written as DNA, the CDR3 is TGTGCCACCAGCAGAGATATCACCCCCTATTGGGCTTTCTTT. V gene TRBV15 combines with J gene TRBJ1-1; no clear D gene. V lost 0 bases, J lost 11 bases, and 16 bases lay in between. Germline assignment: CDR1 LNHNV and CDR2 YYDKDF (reference sequence). The CDR3 spans 14 residues. The whole variable domain, filled in from reference TRBV15 and TRBJ1-1, reads DAMVIQNPRYQVTQFGKPVTLSCSQTLNHNVMYWYQQKSSQAPKLLFHYYDKDFNNEADTPDNFQSRRPNTSFCFLDIRSPGLGDTAMYLCATSRDITPYWAFFGQGTRLTVV.

The DNA of the CDR3 is TGTGCCAGCCAGGGGAATGGACGAGAGACCCAGTACTTC. Protein sequence: CASQGNGRETQYF. The chain is built from TRBV3-1 (or the pseudogene TRBV3-2) and TRBJ2-5; D may be TRBD1 (6 bases). The CDR3 runs to 13 residues. Per the germline V gene, CDR1 is LGHDT and CDR2 is YNNKEL (reference sequence). The V and J ends lost 8 bases and 4 bases respectively, with 14 bases between them.

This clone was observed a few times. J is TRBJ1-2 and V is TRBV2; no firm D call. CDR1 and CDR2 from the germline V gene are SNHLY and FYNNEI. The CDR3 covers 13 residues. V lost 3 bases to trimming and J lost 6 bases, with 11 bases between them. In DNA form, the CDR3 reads TGTGCCAGCAGTGACGAGGCGATGGATGGCTACACCTTC. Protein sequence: CASSDEAMDGYTF.

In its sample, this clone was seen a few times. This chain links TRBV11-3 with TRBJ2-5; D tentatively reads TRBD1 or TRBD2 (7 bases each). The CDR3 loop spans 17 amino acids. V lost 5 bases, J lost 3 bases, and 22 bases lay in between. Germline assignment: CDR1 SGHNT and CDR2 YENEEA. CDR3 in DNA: TGTGCCAGCAGCCCTAGGGAGGGGTACAGGGGCGAAGAGACCCAGTACTTC. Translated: CASSPREGYRGEETQYF.